Below, 20 T cell receptor beta chains from the same sample are listed, as sequenced in a study of blood T cell repertoires in COVID-19. Only in-frame clones appear in the TCRdb table, and some are missing; sequencing was by immunoSEQ multiplex PCR. The sample consists of over 70,000 clones, 80% of them appearing once. Material: peripheral blood. The receptors stem from a woman aged 65 to 85 with acute or convalescent COVID-19.

The chain joins TRBV11-2 to TRBJ1-6; D ambiguous. Germline values: CDR1 SGHAT, CDR2 FQNNGV. Trimming removed 0 bases from V and 7 bases from J, with 13 bases in between. This CDR3 is built from 16 residues. The CDR3 DNA sequence: TGTGCCAGCAGCTTAGATAGAGGCAGCGGAAATTCACCCCTCCACTTT. This translates into CASSLDRGSGNSPLHF.

This chain joins TRBV18 and TRBJ1-4; TRBD1 agrees at 10 bases. With 4 bases clipped from V and 7 bases from J, the junction kept 6 bases outside the gene matches. Germline V lookup: CDR1 KGHSH, CDR2 LQKENI. CDR3 length: 15 amino acids. In DNA form, the CDR3 reads TGTGCCAGCTCACTCGACAGGGGGCGGGCTGAAAAACTGTTTTTT. Residues: CASSLDRGRAEKLFF.

The chain has TRBV9 and TRBJ1-5; possibly TRBD1 for D (6 bases). V was shortened by 3 bases and J by 8 bases, with 15 bases between the two germline ends. CDR3 length: 14 amino acids. Germline V CDR1 and CDR2: SGDLS, YYNGEE. The CDR3 DNA sequence: TGTGCCAGCAGCGCCACAGGGCTCGGTGAGCCCCAGCATTTT. Amino acids: CASSATGLGEPQHF.

V is TRBV5-5 and J is TRBJ2-7; D gene uncertain. The CDR3 loop spans 13 amino acids. Trimming removed 0 bases at V and 2 bases at J, with 6 bases between. The germline V gene has CDR1 SGHKS and CDR2 YYEKEE (reference sequence). The CDR3 region has the DNA TGTGCCAGCAGCTTGGTCCCCACCTACGAGCAGTACTTC. Protein sequence: CASSLVPTYEQYF.

This chain connects TRBV5-1 to TRBJ2-1; 7 bases line up with TRBD2. The CDR3 consists of 14 residues. The junction had 6 bases not matched to a gene; V was cut back by 4 bases and J by 5 bases. The germline gives CDR1 SGHRS, CDR2 YFSETQ. CDR3 coding DNA: TGCGCCAGCAGCCCCGGGACTATAAACAATGAGCAGTTCTTC. Translated, it gives CASSPGTINNEQFF. Full variable domain (outside the CDR3, taken from reference TRBV5-1 and TRBJ2-1): KAGVTQTPRYLIKTRGQQVTLSCSPISGHRSVSWYQQTPGQGLQFLFEYFSETQRNKGNFPGRFSGRQFSNSRSEMNVSTLELGDSALYLCASSPGTINNEQFFGPGTRLTVL.

V usage is TRBV5-4 and J usage is TRBJ2-5; tentatively, D is TRBD1 (6 bases). CDR1 and CDR2 (germline): SGHNT, YYREEE (reference sequence). Trimming stripped 6 bases from V and 2 bases from J, with 11 bases between. CDR3 length: 13 residues. Here the CDR3 reads CASNSGQQETQYF. The DNA of the CDR3 is TGTGCCAGCAACTCCGGACAGCAAGAGACCCAGTACTTC.

The chain links TRBV5-1 to TRBJ2-4, with D possibly being TRBD2 (7 bases). The CDR3 loop spans 14 amino acids. V was shortened by 1 base and J by 6 bases, with 11 bases between the two germline ends. The V gene's germline CDR1 is SGHRS and CDR2 YFSETQ. CDR3: CASSLRGAGNIQYF. CDR3 in DNA: TGCGCCAGCAGCTTGCGGGGGGCGGGAAACATTCAGTACTTC.

This clone came up once. This chain connects TRBV10-1 to TRBJ2-3; 9 nucleotides agree with TRBD2. CDR1 and CDR2 (germline): WNHNN, SYGVQD (reference sequence). The CDR3 spans 18 residues. The V segment lost 7 bases and the J segment 1 base; nucleotides outside the gene matches: 15. CDR3 residues: CASTDHPHQRGGTDTQYF. In DNA, the CDR3 is TGCGCCAGCACCGACCACCCCCACCAGCGGGGGGGCACAGATACGCAGTATTTT.

This clone was seen a single time. The chain combines TRBV9 with TRBJ2-1; D might be TRBD2 (6 bases). Trimming stripped 0 bases from V and 3 bases from J, with 16 bases between. There are 17 residues in the CDR3. Germline loops: CDR1 SGDLS, CDR2 YYNGEE. CDR3: CASSVAPGGANYNEQFF. As DNA, the CDR3 is TGTGCCAGCAGCGTAGCCCCAGGCGGGGCAAACTACAATGAGCAGTTCTTC.

The rearrangement uses TRBV10-3 and TRBJ1-5; 9 bases are shared with TRBD1. The CDR3 contains 13 residues. Losses at the gene ends were 10 bases for V and 4 bases for J; bases not matched to a gene: 5. Germline V gene data show CDR1 as ENHRY and CDR2 as SYGVKD. The chain's CDR3 is CATTGQGNQPQHF. The CDR3 DNA reads TGTGCCACCACGGGACAGGGAAATCAGCCCCAGCATTTT.

The V and J genes are TRBV19 and TRBJ1-5; 7 bases map to TRBD1. The germline V gene has CDR1 LNHDA and CDR2 SQIVND (reference sequence). With 6 bases clipped from V and 6 bases from J, the junction kept 11 bases outside the gene matches. There are 15 residues in the CDR3. The CDR3, as DNA: TGTGCCAGTAGGTCGGGTAACCGGGACAGTCAGCCCCAGCATTTT. Protein sequence: CASRSGNRDSQPQHF.

This chain links TRBV7-2 with TRBJ1-1; maybe TRBD1 (5 bases). V lost 5 bases and J 4 bases, leaving 11 bases between the germline ends. Germline V gives CDR1 SGHTA, CDR2 FQGNSA. CDR3 length: 13 residues. CDR3 protein: CASSPQGSTEAFF. In nucleotides, the CDR3 is TGTGCCAGCAGCCCCCAGGGAAGCACTGAAGCTTTCTTT.

This clone was recorded many times. The V call is TRBV19, the J call TRBJ2-7; no clear D. Looked up from germline, CDR1 is LNHDA and CDR2 is SQIVND (reference sequence). This CDR3 contains 16 residues. V lost 1 base and J lost 4, with 17 bases in between. CDR3 sequence: CASSIAPWSYGYEQYF. The CDR3 nucleotides read TGTGCCAGTAGTATAGCCCCATGGAGCTACGGATACGAGCAGTACTTC.

The chain combines TRBV27 with TRBJ2-2; D gene unclear. Germline-derived CDR1 and CDR2 are MNHEY and SMNVEV (reference sequence). The V and J ends lost 3 bases and 2 bases respectively, with 7 bases between them. The CDR3 consists of 14 residues. CDR3 sequence reads: CASSFIRNTGELFF. CDR3 nucleotide sequence: TGTGCCAGCAGTTTTATCAGAAACACCGGGGAGCTGTTTTTT.

This chain joins TRBV7-3 and TRBJ2-1; 10 positions agree with TRBD1. Germline V gene data show CDR1 as SGHTA and CDR2 as FQGTGA. Trimming at V came to 4 bases and at J to 4 bases, leaving 1 base not matched to a gene. CDR3 length equals 14 residues. CDR3 nucleotides: TGTGCCAGCAGCTGGGACAGGGGTTACAATGAGCAGTTCTTC. Translation: CASSWDRGYNEQFF.

This chain joins TRBV27 and TRBJ1-3; possible D gene TRBD1, 5 bases. This CDR3 region has 15 residues. V was shortened by 5 bases and J by 2 bases, with 13 bases between the two germline ends. CDR1 MNHEY and CDR2 SMNVEV come from the germline V gene (reference sequence). The CDR3 region has the DNA TGTGCCAGCAGTGCCCAGGGTGAAACTGGAAACACCATATATTTT. Its translation is CASSAQGETGNTIYF.

This chain uses TRBV19 with TRBJ1-4, with 8 bases lining up with TRBD1. V dropped 7 bases and J dropped 7; count of bases not matched to a gene: 5. Germline V gives CDR1 LNHDA, CDR2 SQIVND (reference sequence). The CDR3 spans 13 residues. The CDR3 nucleotides are TGTGCCAGTACGTACAGGGGGATTGAAAAACTGTTTTTT. It yields the protein CASTYRGIEKLFF.

This clone was found a few times. The chain is built from TRBV30 and TRBJ1-3; a possible D gene is TRBD1 (5 bases). V was clipped by 2 bases and J by 0 bases, with 11 bases between them. This CDR3 spans 15 amino acids. The germline CDR1 and CDR2 sequences are GTSNPN and SVGIG (reference sequence). CDR3 sequence (DNA): TGTGCCTGGAGTTTGGGGGGGAGCTCTGGAAACACCATATATTTT. Encoded protein: CAWSLGGSSGNTIYF.

The genes are TRBV28 and TRBJ2-1; perhaps TRBD2 as D (7 bases). The CDR3 spans 14 residues. V was clipped by 8 bases and J by 3 bases, with 14 bases between them. The germline gives CDR1 MDHEN, CDR2 SYDVKM. CDR3 bases: TGTGCCAGCCACCCGGGGGGCCGCTACAATGAGCAGTTCTTC. As protein: CASHPGGRYNEQFF. The whole variable domain, filled in from reference TRBV28 and TRBJ2-1, reads DVKVTQSSRYLVKRTGEKVFLECVQDMDHENMFWYRQDPGLGLRLIYFSYDVKMKEKGDIPEGYSVSREKKERFSLILESASTNQTSMYLCASHPGGRYNEQFFGPGTRLTVL.

This chain joins TRBV5-1 and TRBJ1-6; 8 bases are a match to TRBD1. Germline CDR1 SGHRS, CDR2 YFSETQ. The CDR3 has 15 residues. Trimming took 0 bases from V and 9 from J; bases not matched to a gene: 5. CDR3 sequence: CASSLADRESSPLHF. The CDR3 bases are TGCGCCAGCAGCTTGGCGGACAGGGAAAGTTCACCCCTCCACTTT.